This T cell receptor beta chain was retrieved from a study of molecular identifiers for immune sequencing clone quantification. Study-wide context: In replicates, RNA from approximately 20,000 or 98,000 naive CD8 cells was divided five ways and four parts were sequenced.

The study's findings and limits: A shared barcode on identical TCR molecules could lead to underestimated sizes for highly expanded clones. More than 99% of effector molecules, versus under 1% of naive-cell molecules, belonged to clones above 20 RNA copies.

With respect to this clonotype: Its antigen is currently unknown. A much bigger clone sits one base away, suggesting this may be a read error.

For naive CD8 T cells, sorting used the CD8+CD4-CCR7+CD45RA+ phenotype. TCRdb ran MiXCR on the PCR reads and lists one entry per CDR3 protein. The data show hundreds of thousands of distinct CDR3 sequences, roughly 23% seen once. In germline, CDR1 is MGHDK, CDR2 SYGVNS. The CDR3 length is 11 residues. The chain recombines TRBV25-1 with TRBJ2-5; no firm D call. The sequencing sample was made of naive CD8+ T cells from blood, with Jurkat cell RNA spiked in. Subset indicated: FACS-sorted CD8+CD4-CCR7+CD45RA+ naive T cells. This receptor was obtained from a human donor in good health. Some libraries in this study had Jurkat cell RNA spiked in. CDR3 DNA: TGTGCCAGCAGTACCCTCGAGACCCGGTACTTC. The encoded protein is CASSTLETRYF.